Each of the 17 T cell receptor beta chains below was sequenced from the same sample in a study of shared clonotypes between healthy human individuals. TCRdb's copy holds only in-frame clones and misses some; the assay was immunoSEQ multiplex PCR. The sample carries over a million clones, roughly 96% recorded once. Sequencing was done on a sample of naive CD4+ T cells sorted from blood. Subset noted: CD45RA+ positively selected. The receptor source for this set is a man between 25 and 39 years old in good health.

V gene TRBV28 combines with J gene TRBJ1-3; D remains unclear. CDR1 is MDHEN and CDR2 is SYDVKM in the germline V gene. The length of the CDR3 is 14 residues. The ends were cut back, 3 bases at V and 10 bases at J, with 16 bases in the middle. This CDR3 reads CASSFTTQFKTIYF. As DNA, the CDR3 is TGTGCCAGCAGTTTCACCACTCAGTTTAAGACCATATATTTT.

This chain joins TRBV7-3 and TRBJ2-3; D unresolved. This CDR3 is built from 14 residues. The germline V gene encodes CDR1 SGHTA and CDR2 FQGTGA. The V end lost 5 bases, the J end lost 0 bases, and 9 bases lay between the germline ends. CDR3 DNA sequence: TGTGCCAGCAGCAGATACTCTAGCACAGATACGCAGTATTTT. It is translated as CASSRYSSTDTQYF.

This chain connects TRBV25-1 to TRBJ2-3; D gene unclear. This CDR3 is built from 14 residues. From germline, CDR1 is MGHDK and CDR2 SYGVNS. V was shortened by 7 bases and J by 2 bases, with 13 bases between the two germline ends. DNA for the CDR3: TGTGCCAGCACCTCCCCCCTAAACACAGATACGCAGTATTTT. Its translation: CASTSPLNTDTQYF.

The V gene is TRBV19, the J gene TRBJ2-7; weak D call: TRBD2 (5 bases). This CDR3 spans 15 amino acids. The V end lost 3 bases, the J end lost 0 bases, and 12 bases lay between the germline ends. In germline, CDR1 is LNHDA, CDR2 SQIVND (reference sequence). As DNA, the CDR3 is TGTGCCAGTAGTATGATAGCGCGGAGCTCCTACGAGCAGTACTTC. Amino acid sequence: CASSMIARSSYEQYF.

V gene TRBV5-1 combines with J gene TRBJ2-4, with D maybe TRBD1 (6 bases). This CDR3 region has 16 residues. CDR1 is SGHRS, CDR2 YFSETQ, per germline. The ends were cut back, 0 bases at V and 2 bases at J, with 12 bases in the middle. CDR3 sequence (DNA): TGCGCCAGCAGCTTGGAAGGGGGACGGACCAAAAACATTCAGTACTTC. Its translation is CASSLEGGRTKNIQYF.

The chain recombines TRBV28 with TRBJ2-7; perhaps TRBD2 as D (6 bases). The CDR3 totals 16 residues. The V and J ends lost 6 bases and 4 bases respectively, with 22 bases between them. Germline V lookup: CDR1 MDHEN, CDR2 SYDVKM. The CDR3 region has the DNA TGTGCCAGCAGCTCTTCAGGGAGGCTCAAGATATACGAGCAGTACTTC. This codes for CASSSSGRLKIYEQYF.

V is TRBV6-1 and J is TRBJ1-3, with TRBD1 identical over 8 bases. Per germline, CDR1 MNHNS and CDR2 SASEGT. Unmatched junction bases numbered 7, after V lost 5 bases and J lost 4 bases. The CDR3 is 15 amino acids. CDR3 region: CASSTSWTGGNTIYF. In DNA form, the CDR3 reads TGTGCCAGCAGTACCTCTTGGACAGGGGGAAACACCATATATTTT.

DNA of the CDR3: TGTGCCACCAGCAGGGGAATGGACAGCTCCTACAATGAGCAGTTCTTC. It yields the protein CATSRGMDSSYNEQFF. The chain is built from TRBV15 and TRBJ2-1; a weak D match, TRBD1 (6 bases). Germline CDR1 LNHNV, CDR2 YYDKDF (reference sequence). This CDR3 has 16 amino acids. Trimming shortened V by 3 bases and J by 0 bases, and 12 bases separated the two germline ends.

V usage is TRBV5-1 and J usage is TRBJ2-7; the match to TRBD2 covers 9 bases. This CDR3 contains 19 residues. The J segment lost 0 bases and the V segment lost 0 bases, leaving 13 bases of the junction unmatched. Germline values: CDR1 SGHRS, CDR2 YFSETQ. This chain's CDR3 is CASSLGSRAGGPSSYEQYF. DNA of the CDR3: TGCGCCAGCAGCTTGGGTTCTCGAGCGGGAGGCCCCAGCTCCTACGAGCAGTACTTC.

The chain is built from TRBV4-1 and TRBJ2-3; D uncertain. Looked up from germline, CDR1 is MGHRA and CDR2 is YSYEKL. This CDR3 has 13 amino acids. Between the trimmed V and J ends, which lost 4 bases and 4 bases, there was a span of 9 bases. The CDR3 loop reads CASSPPHADTQYF. CDR3 bases: TGCGCCAGCAGCCCCCCCCACGCAGATACGCAGTATTTT.

The chain has TRBV6-1 and TRBJ2-3; TRBD1 matches 7 bases. Germline V gives CDR1 MNHNS, CDR2 SASEGT. CDR3 length: 14 residues. The V and J ends lost 7 bases and 0 bases, in that order; junction bases with no gene match: 4. The CDR3 DNA sequence: TGTGCCAGCACCGACAGGGCTAGCACAGATACGCAGTATTTT. Translated: CASTDRASTDTQYF.

The chain is built from TRBV5-4 and TRBJ2-1; 11 nucleotides agree with TRBD2. Trimming took 4 bases from V and 4 from J; bases not matched to a gene: 4. The CDR3 runs to 15 residues. The germline V gene has CDR1 SGHNT and CDR2 YYREEE (reference sequence). This chain's CDR3 is CASSTGTSGYNEQFF. DNA of the CDR3: TGTGCCAGCAGCACCGGGACTAGCGGTTACAATGAGCAGTTCTTC.

The genes are TRBV4-2 and TRBJ2-7; D is perhaps TRBD2 (6 bases). The CDR3 loop spans 15 amino acids. The ends were cut back, 1 base at V and 0 bases at J, with 10 bases in the middle. CDR1 and CDR2 (germline): LGHNA, YNFKEQ. The CDR3 loop is CASSQGGTSSYEQYF. The CDR3 DNA reads as TGTGCCAGCAGCCAAGGCGGGACGAGCTCCTACGAGCAGTACTTC.

V is TRBV5-4 and J is TRBJ2-1; 9 bases line up with TRBD2. Trimming cost V 4 bases and J 5 bases; bases outside gene matches: 7. The CDR3 contains 15 residues. Germline V lookup: CDR1 SGHNT, CDR2 YYREEE (reference sequence). The chain's CDR3 is CASSPVAGAHNEQFF. The DNA of the CDR3 is TGTGCCAGCAGCCCCGTAGCGGGAGCCCACAATGAGCAGTTCTTC. The full variable domain, in which reference TRBV5-4 and TRBJ2-1 provide the parts outside the CDR3, is ETGVTQSPTHLIKTRGQQVTLRCSSQSGHNTVSWYQQALGQGPQFIFQYYREEENGRGNFPPRFSGLQFPNYSSELNVNALELDDSALYLCASSPVAGAHNEQFFGPGTRLTVL.

This rearrangement joins TRBV9 to TRBJ1-2, with D maybe TRBD1 (5 bases). The V end lost 3 bases, the J end lost 4 bases, and 22 bases lay between the germline ends. Germline V gene sequence: CDR1 SGDLS, CDR2 YYNGEE. This CDR3 region has 17 residues. CDR3 sequence (DNA): TGTGCCAGCAGCGCACAAGACACGATCAGGGATAGCTATGGCTACACCTTC. Translated, it gives CASSAQDTIRDSYGYTF.

The chain combines TRBV25-1 with TRBJ1-2, with a possible D match to TRBD1 (6 bases). The CDR3 consists of 14 residues. From germline, CDR1 is MGHDK and CDR2 SYGVNS. Trimming took 1 base from V and 6 from J, leaving 12 bases between them. Written as DNA, the CDR3 is TGTGCCAGCAGTGAATTGGGGGCAGGGAATGGCTACACCTTC. Protein product: CASSELGAGNGYTF.

V usage is TRBV5-6 and J usage is TRBJ2-3, with 13 bases matching TRBD2. From germline, CDR1 is SGHDT and CDR2 YYEEEE. With V trimmed by 3 bases and J by 3 bases, 7 bases remained unmatched. The CDR3 extends over 17 amino acids. For the CDR3, the DNA is TGTGCCAGCAGCTCATTACTAGCGGGAGGGCTAACAGATACGCAGTATTTT. This encodes CASSSLLAGGLTDTQYF.